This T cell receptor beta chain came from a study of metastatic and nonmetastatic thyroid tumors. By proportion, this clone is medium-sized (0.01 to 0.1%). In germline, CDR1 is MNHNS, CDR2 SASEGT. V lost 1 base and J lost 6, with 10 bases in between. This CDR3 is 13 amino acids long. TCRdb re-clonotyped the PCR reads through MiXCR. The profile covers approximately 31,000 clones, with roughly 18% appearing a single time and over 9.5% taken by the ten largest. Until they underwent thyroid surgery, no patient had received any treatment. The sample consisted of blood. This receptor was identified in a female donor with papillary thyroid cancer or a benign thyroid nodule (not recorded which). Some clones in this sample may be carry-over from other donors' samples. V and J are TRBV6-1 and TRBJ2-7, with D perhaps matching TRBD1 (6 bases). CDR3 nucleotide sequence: TGTGCCAGCAGTGAAGTAGGACAGACCGAGCAGTACTTC. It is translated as CASSEVGQTEQYF.